These T cell receptor beta chains were read from a single sample in a study of blood T cell repertoires in COVID-19. Assay: immunoSEQ multiplex PCR; the TCRdb copy retains only in-frame clones and omits some. This table has fewer than 300,000 clones, about 89% appearing once. Sequenced input: peripheral blood. These TCRs come from a woman aged 40 to 50 who had recovered from COVID-19. Each CDR3 is given with its conserved first and last residue. Each record gives: D gene, V gene, J gene, clone size, CDR3 DNA, CDR3 protein. D genes are given only for firm matches. Expanded clones get a size class; other rows say once, few or many, or leave the size out.

>TRBD2|TRBV28|TRBJ2-1|NA
TGTGCCAGCAGTTTTCCCTCCCTAGCGGGGGTCTCCTACAATGAGCAGTTCTTC
CASSFPSLAGVSYNEQFF
>TRBD1|TRBV11-2|TRBJ1-6|NA
TGTGCCAGCAGCTTAGGTTGGGGACAGCACTATAATTCACCCCTCCACTTT
CASSLGWGQHYNSPLHF
>TRBD2|TRBV27|TRBJ2-2|NA
TGTGCCAGCAGTACCCCCGGGGGGGTGAGCGGGGAGCTGTTTTTT
CASSTPGGVSGELFF
>TRBD2|TRBV7-9|TRBJ2-5|NA
TGTGCCAGCAGCCTTAGCGGGGCCCAAGAGACCCAGTACTTC
CASSLSGAQETQYF
>NA|TRBV5-6|TRBJ1-2|NA
TGTGCCAGCAGCTTGTGGCGGCTAGGGGGTTATGGCTACACCTTC
CASSLWRLGGYGYTF
>NA|TRBV11-2|TRBJ1-2|NA
TGTGCCAGCAGCTTAGATGGTACCCGGTCCGGGGGCTACACCTTC
CASSLDGTRSGGYTF
>TRBD2|TRBV15|TRBJ2-4|NA
TGTGCCACCAGCAGAGATGGAACCCGGGGGGGAAACATTCAGTACTTC
CATSRDGTRGGNIQYF
>TRBD1|TRBV3-1/TRBV3-2|TRBJ1-2|NA
TGTGCCAGCAGCCAAGATTGGACAGGGGGCATTGGCTACACCTTC
CASSQDWTGGIGYTF
>NA|TRBV30|TRBJ1-6|NA
TGTGCCTGGCTTGACAGGTATTTTAATTCACCCCTCCACTTT
CAWLDRYFNSPLHF
>NA|TRBV5-5|TRBJ2-7|NA
TGTGCCAGCAGCTTCAGTGGAGTCCCCTACGAGCAGTACTTC
CASSFSGVPYEQYF
>TRBD1|TRBV11-2|TRBJ1-2|NA
TGTGCCAGCAGCTTTGGGACAGGGGGATCCTATGGCTACACCTTC
CASSFGTGGSYGYTF
>NA|TRBV2|TRBJ1-5|NA
TGTGCCAGCAGTGAATGGGGGGGTAGGAGCAATCAGCCCCAGCATTTT
CASSEWGGRSNQPQHF
>NA|TRBV9|TRBJ1-1|once
TGTGCCAGCAGCGTAGAGGGGCGCGAGACTGAAGCTTTCTTT
CASSVEGRETEAFF
>TRBD1|TRBV14|TRBJ1-1|NA
TGTGCCAGCAGACGAATCGGGACAGAGAACACTGAAGCTTTCTTT
CASRRIGTENTEAFF
>NA|TRBV9|TRBJ2-1|NA
TGTGCCAGCAGCGTGGTGGGGGCTTTCATGTTCTTC
CASSVVGAFMFF
>NA|TRBV15|TRBJ1-4|NA
TGTGCCACCAGCAGGTATGGACAGCACGAAAAACTGTTTTTT
CATSRYGQHEKLFF
>NA|TRBV18|TRBJ2-4|NA
TGTGCCAGCTCACCAGCCCAGGGGCTTAGTGGAGACATTCAGTACTTC
CASSPAQGLSGDIQYF
>NA|TRBV2|TRBJ2-7|NA
TGTGCCAGCAGTGTGCCAGTAAAAACCTACGAGCAGTACTTC
CASSVPVKTYEQYF
>TRBD1|TRBV24-1|TRBJ1-3|few
TGTGCCACCAGTGATCCCCTGGGACAGGGCAACACCATATATTTT
CATSDPLGQGNTIYF
>TRBD1|TRBV6-5|TRBJ2-7|NA
TGTGCCAGCAGTTATGTGGGACAGGGGACCGAGCAGTACTTC
CASSYVGQGTEQYF
>NA|TRBV19|TRBJ2-2|NA
TGTGCCAGTAGACAGGACAGGAACACCGGGGAGCTGTTTTTT
CASRQDRNTGELFF
>TRBD1|TRBV27|TRBJ1-1|few
TGTGCCAGCAGGGGACAGGCCATGAACACTGAAGCTTTCTTT
CASRGQAMNTEAFF
>NA|TRBV2|TRBJ1-2|NA
TGTGCCAGCAGAAGACAGGAGTTCTATGGCTACACCTTC
CASRRQEFYGYTF
>TRBD1|TRBV2|TRBJ1-2|NA
TGTGCCAGCAGCCTGGGACAGGGGTTTTACTATGGCTACACCTTC
CASSLGQGFYYGYTF
>NA|TRBV6-2/TRBV6-3|TRBJ1-2|NA
TGTGCCAGCAGTTACCTAGTGGCGGGGCAGTACACCTTC
CASSYLVAGQYTF
>NA|TRBV13|TRBJ2-7|NA
TGTGCCAGCAGCCCACGTGGTCAGCGAGCAAAGAACGAGCAGTACTTC
CASSPRGQRAKNEQYF
>TRBD2|TRBV5-4|TRBJ2-3|NA
TGTGCCAGCAGCCGTACGCGGGAGGCCGTAGATACGCAGTATTTT
CASSRTREAVDTQYF
>TRBD1|TRBV5-6|TRBJ1-1|once
TGTGCCAGCAGCCCGCGACAGGGGTGGGGAACTGAAGCTTTCTTT
CASSPRQGWGTEAFF
>TRBD1|TRBV13|TRBJ1-5|NA
TGTGCCAGCAGCTCCGGGACAGGGGGTCAGCCCCAGCATTTT
CASSSGTGGQPQHF
>NA|TRBV30|TRBJ2-3|few
TGTGCCTGGAGTTCGGGTTCGGATACGCAGTATTTT
CAWSSGSDTQYF
>TRBD1|TRBV6-5|TRBJ1-6|NA
TGTGCCAGCAGTCTCGACAGGGTCTATAATTCACCCCTCCACTTT
CASSLDRVYNSPLHF
>TRBD1|TRBV6-5|TRBJ1-2|NA
TGTGCCAGCAGTTACTCCGGGACAGGGCACTATGGCTACACCTTC
CASSYSGTGHYGYTF
>TRBD1|TRBV2|TRBJ1-5|NA
TGTGCCAGCAGTGATGGGGACAGGGTCTATAGCAATCAGCCCCAGCATTTT
CASSDGDRVYSNQPQHF
>NA|TRBV11-2|TRBJ1-6|NA
TGTGCCAGCAGCTTAGTTGGGGCCAGGGTTGGATCACCCCTCCACTTT
CASSLVGARVGSPLHF
>TRBD1|TRBV27|TRBJ1-6|few
TGTGCCAGCAGTCCGACAGGGCAGGGGTCACCCCTCCACTTT
CASSPTGQGSPLHF
>NA|TRBV7-2|TRBJ2-3|NA
TGTGCCAGCAGCTTAAGGCGGTCGGGCACAGATACGCAGTATTTT
CASSLRRSGTDTQYF